This TCR beta chain was obtained from a study of blood T cell repertoires in COVID-19. Participants were aged 18 to 89 years from 20 to 30 US areas. The V gene's germline CDR1 is SGHAT and CDR2 FQDESV (reference sequence). The J segment lost 4 bases and the V segment lost 4 bases, leaving 5 bases of the junction unmatched. The CDR3 length is 14 residues. Authors' processing steps: Estimation of nucleated cell counts relied on the amplification of reference gene primers. Assay used: immunoSEQ multiplex PCR; TCRdb lists only in-frame clones, some missing. The DNA was the basis for D and trimming; V, J and clone size are from that table. This table has about 500,000 clones, roughly 90% appearing once.

The chain has TRBV11-1 and TRBJ1-1, with TRBD1 matching over 8 bases. The sequencing sample was made of PBMCs or T cells enriched from blood (not recorded which). The TCR was taken from a young woman who had recovered from COVID-19. CDR3 sequence reads: CASSSRQGTTEAFF. Written as DNA, the CDR3 is TGTGCCAGCAGCTCCCGACAGGGGACCACTGAAGCTTTCTTT.